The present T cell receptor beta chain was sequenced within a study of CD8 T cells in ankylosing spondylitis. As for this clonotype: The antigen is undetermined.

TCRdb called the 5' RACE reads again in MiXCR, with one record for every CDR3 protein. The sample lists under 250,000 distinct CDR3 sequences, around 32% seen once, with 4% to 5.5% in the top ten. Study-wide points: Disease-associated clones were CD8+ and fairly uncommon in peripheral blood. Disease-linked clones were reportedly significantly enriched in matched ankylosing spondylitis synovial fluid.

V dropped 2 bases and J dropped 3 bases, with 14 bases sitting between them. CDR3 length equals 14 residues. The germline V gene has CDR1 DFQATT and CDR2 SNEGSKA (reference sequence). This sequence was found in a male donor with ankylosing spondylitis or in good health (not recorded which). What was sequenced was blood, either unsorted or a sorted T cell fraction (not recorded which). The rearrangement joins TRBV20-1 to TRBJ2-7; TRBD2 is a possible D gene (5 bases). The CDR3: CSARMVGEGYEQYF. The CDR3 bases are TGCAGTGCTAGAATGGTCGGGGAAGGCTACGAGCAGTACTTC.